Below, 7 T cell receptor beta chains from the same sample are listed, as sequenced in a study of PD-1 blockade in classical Hodgkin lymphoma. Libraries were prepared by immunoSEQ multiplex PCR; TCRdb keeps only in-frame clonotypes and omits some of them. This sample carries approximately 17,000 clones, over 75% of them seen once, and the ten largest clones take 24%. Each of the patients experienced relapse following autologous stem cell transplantation, and their brentuximab vedotin exposure differed. The sample in question was peripheral blood mononuclear cells (PBMCs), obtained at baseline. These receptors were taken from a human donor with classical Hodgkin lymphoma.

The V and J genes are TRBV27 and TRBJ1-2; weak D call: TRBD1 (6 bases). The CDR3 is made up of 13 amino acids. The V end lost 3 bases, the J end lost 8 bases, and 13 bases lay between the germline ends. Germline values: CDR1 MNHEY, CDR2 SMNVEV (reference sequence). The CDR3 here is CASSFEGGFGYTF. In DNA, the CDR3 is TGTGCCAGCAGTTTCGAGGGGGGTTTCGGCTACACCTTC.

The J gene is TRBJ2-1, the V gene TRBV27; the D is unclear. The V end lost 2 bases, the J end lost 6 bases, and 8 bases lay between the germline ends. Germline V gene data show CDR1 as MNHEY and CDR2 as SMNVEV (reference sequence). This CDR3 is built from 13 residues. As DNA, the CDR3 is TGTGCCAGCAGTTTAAGTGTAGGCAATGAGCAGTTCTTC. Translation gives CASSLSVGNEQFF.

This clone appeared once. The chain joins TRBV7-3 to TRBJ2-1, with 10 bases matching TRBD2. This CDR3 comprises 15 residues. Germline V gene lookup returns CDR1 SGHTA and CDR2 FQGTGA. V lost 5 bases and J lost 0; bases outside the gene matches: 1. The CDR3 here is CASSRTSGSYNEQFF. The CDR3 DNA reads TGTGCCAGCAGCCGGACTAGCGGCTCCTACAATGAGCAGTTCTTC. Drawing the rest from reference TRBV7-3 and TRBJ2-1, the complete variable domain is GAGVSQTPSNKVTEKGKYVELRCDPISGHTALYWYRQSLGQGPEFLIYFQGTGAADDSGLPNDRFFAVRPEGSVSTLKIQRTERGDSAVYLCASSRTSGSYNEQFFGPGTRLTVL.

The chain couples TRBV27 to TRBJ1-2, with D possibly being TRBD1 (5 bases). The V gene's germline CDR1 is MNHEY and CDR2 SMNVEV (reference sequence). This CDR3 has 17 amino acids. V shed 4 bases and J shed 3 bases, with 21 bases lying between them. CDR3 in DNA: TGTGCCAGCAGTTCCCGCCGATTGGGGGTCAGGGACTATGGCTACACCTTC. This gives the protein CASSSRRLGVRDYGYTF.

V and J are TRBV28 and TRBJ2-7, with 8 bases lining up with TRBD1. The J segment lost 3 bases and the V segment lost 5 bases, leaving 6 bases of the junction unmatched. CDR3 length equals 14 residues. The germline V gene has CDR1 MDHEN and CDR2 SYDVKM. The CDR3 is CASSITGGNYEQYF. CDR3 nucleotides: TGTGCCAGCAGTATTACAGGGGGAAACTACGAGCAGTACTTC.

CDR3: CASSAGDTGELFF. In nucleotides, the CDR3 is TGTGCCAGCAGTGCTGGGGACACCGGGGAGCTGTTTTTT. The chain recombines TRBV6-4 with TRBJ2-2; D unclear. Trimming took off 4 bases at V and 3 bases at J, with 6 bases between the two ends. Germline assignment: CDR1 MRHNA and CDR2 SNTAGT. The CDR3 runs to 13 residues.

This clone counts as medium-sized (0.01 to 0.1%). Here the CDR3 DNA reads TGTGCCAGCAGCTTGCATGACATGGGAGGAGGGGGTTCACCCCTCCACTTT. This gives the protein CASSLHDMGGGGSPLHF. This chain connects TRBV7-9 to TRBJ1-6; D may be TRBD1 (6 bases). V gave up 3 bases and J gave up 9 bases, with 21 bases separating them. Germline V gene data show CDR1 as SEHNR and CDR2 as FQNEAQ (reference sequence). The CDR3 is 17 amino acids. Supplemented by reference TRBV7-9 and TRBJ1-6, the full variable domain reads DTGVSQNPRHKITKRGQNVTFRCDPISEHNRLYWYRQTLGQGPEFLTYFQNEAQLEKSRLLSDRFSAERPKGSFSTLEIQRTEQGDSAMYLCASSLHDMGGGGSPLHFGNGTRLTVT.